These T cell receptor beta chains were read from a single sample in a study of beta chain features in type 1 diabetes. Sequencing was performed with immunoSEQ multiplex PCR; in TCRdb, only in-frame clones are kept and a portion is missing. The sample gives 600,000 to 700,000 clones, over 10% of which show up once; 0.09% to 0.15% is in the top ten. Sequencing was carried out using naive CD4+ T cells from blood. Receptors originate from a man aged 25-40 years with type 1 diabetes. Both conserved end residues are part of each CDR3. Fields, in order: CDR3 length, J gene, clone size, D gene, V gene, CDR3 DNA, CDR3 protein. A D gene is named only where the DNA matches it firmly. Size tells how often a clone was seen (once, few, many) or the class of an expanded clone, and some rows leave it out.

11 TRBJ1-2 NA NA TRBV2 TGTGCCAGCAGTGAGCAGGGGGGCTACACCTTC CASSEQGGYTF
15 TRBJ2-1 few NA TRBV7-9 TGTGCCAGCAGCTCTACCGGGACTCCCCTCAATGAGCAGTTCTTC CASSSTGTPLNEQFF
13 TRBJ1-1 NA TRBD1 TRBV27 TGTGCCAGCAGTCTTTACAGGGGAACTGAAGCTTTCTTT CASSLYRGTEAFF
15 TRBJ2-6 once NA TRBV30 TGTGCCTGGGGTGCATCTACTTCAGGGGCCAACGTCCTGACTTTC CAWGASTSGANVLTF
15 TRBJ2-1 few TRBD1 TRBV28 TGTGCCAGCAGTCTTGCCCGGGCAGGGGGCAATGAGCAGTTCTTC CASSLARAGGNEQFF
14 TRBJ2-5 NA NA TRBV5-4 TGTGCCAGCAGCGGAGTTGGGTACCAAGAGACCCAGTACTTC CASSGVGYQETQYF
13 TRBJ1-2 NA TRBD1 TRBV6-1 TGTGCCAGCAGTTCTGACAGGGACTATGGCTACACCTTC CASSSDRDYGYTF
12 TRBJ2-7 NA NA TRBV6-5 TGTGCCAGCAGTTACCCCAGCGGCGAGCAGTACTTC CASSYPSGEQYF
15 TRBJ2-1 few NA TRBV2 TGTGCCAGCAGTGAAGCGGGGAGAGGATACAATGAGCAGTTCTTC CASSEAGRGYNEQFF
20 TRBJ2-3 NA TRBD2 TRBV18 TGTGCCAGCTCACCACGGCCCAATCTTCAGACTAGCGGGAACACAGATACGCAGTATTTT CASSPRPNLQTSGNTDTQYF
14 TRBJ2-1 NA NA TRBV19 TGTGCCAGTAGTACCCTCGGCGGCTACAATGAGCAGTTCTTC CASSTLGGYNEQFF
13 TRBJ1-5 NA TRBD1 TRBV2 TGTGCCAGAGGACAGGGGGGCCTTCAGCCCCAGCATTTT CARGQGGLQPQHF
12 TRBJ2-7 NA NA TRBV7-2 TGTGCCAGCAGCGGGAATATCTACGAGCAGTACTTC CASSGNIYEQYF
13 TRBJ1-2 few NA TRBV30 TGTGCCTCCTACCGGGGAGGGGACTATGGCTACACCTTC CASYRGGDYGYTF
15 TRBJ2-3 few NA TRBV5-5 TGTGCCAGCAGCTTGGGATCCGAAGGGACAGATACGCAGTATTTT CASSLGSEGTDTQYF
16 TRBJ2-1 NA TRBD2 TRBV7-2 TGTGCCAGCAGCCTTTCCGGGACTAGCTCCTACAATGAGCAGTTCTTC CASSLSGTSSYNEQFF
14 TRBJ2-2 NA NA TRBV5-1 TGCGCCAGCAGCTTGGAGTCGGACACCGGGGAGCTGTTTTTT CASSLESDTGELFF
14 TRBJ2-2 NA NA TRBV28 TGTGCCAGCAGCAACGGACAGAACACCGGGGAGCTGTTTTTT CASSNGQNTGELFF
15 TRBJ1-5 few TRBD1 TRBV28 TGTGCCAGCAGTTGGGGACAGGGGGCGGCTCAGCCCCAGCATTTT CASSWGQGAAQPQHF
11 TRBJ1-2 NA NA TRBV7-2 TGTGCCAGCAGCCTTCTCTATGGCTACACCTTC CASSLLYGYTF
13 TRBJ1-2 NA NA TRBV4-3 TGCGCCAGCAGTCCCGATAAGGACTATGGCTACACCTTC CASSPDKDYGYTF
15 TRBJ1-2 NA NA TRBV5-6 TGTGCCAGCAGCCAGAAAGCGGGGACCACCTATGGCTACACCTTC CASSQKAGTTYGYTF
15 TRBJ1-6 NA TRBD1 TRBV7-9 TGTGCCAGCAGCTCAGGACAGGTCTATAATTCACCCCTCCACTTT CASSSGQVYNSPLHF
15 TRBJ1-1 NA TRBD1 TRBV5-1 TGCGCCAGCAGCATGGAGGGGGCCGGTGGCACTGAAGCTTTCTTT CASSMEGAGGTEAFF
15 TRBJ2-2 NA NA TRBV9 TGTGCCAGCAGCATACTGACAGAGAACACCGGGGAGCTGTTTTTT CASSILTENTGELFF
15 TRBJ2-4 few NA TRBV28 TGTGCCAGCAGTGTAGCGGTTCTAGCCAAAAACATTCAGTACTTC CASSVAVLAKNIQYF
15 TRBJ2-1 few NA TRBV7-9 TGTGCCAGCAGCTTAGGGAGCGGCTCCTACAATGAGCAGTTCTTC CASSLGSGSYNEQFF
13 TRBJ2-5 few NA TRBV5-4 TGTGCCAGCAGCTTCGCGACCCAAGAGACCCAGTACTTC CASSFATQETQYF
14 TRBJ2-7 few NA TRBV18 TGTGCCAGCTCACAGGGGGGAGTAGGGTACGAGCAGTACTTC CASSQGGVGYEQYF
16 TRBJ1-2 few NA TRBV7-2 TGTGCCAGCAGCTTAAGGAGGGCGACATGGAACTATGGCTACACCTTC CASSLRRATWNYGYTF
17 TRBJ1-3 few NA TRBV4-3 TGCGCCAGCAGCCAAGCCCTACTGACGGAGTCTGGAAACACCATATATTTT CASSQALLTESGNTIYF
12 TRBJ2-5 few TRBD1 TRBV29-1 TGCAGCGTTGGGACAGGGGTAGAGACCCAGTACTTC CSVGTGVETQYF
14 TRBJ2-1 NA NA TRBV2 TGTGCCAGCAGTGAGGCGGGGGCGAACAATGAGCAGTTCTTC CASSEAGANNEQFF
13 TRBJ2-1 NA NA TRBV5-4 TGTGCCAGCAGCGGGGACCGTGGAAATGAGCAGTTCTTC CASSGDRGNEQFF
14 TRBJ1-4 NA NA TRBV28 TGTGCCAGCGCTTCAGGGATGGCTAATGAAAAACTGTTTTTT CASASGMANEKLFF
16 TRBJ1-6 NA NA TRBV4-2 TGTGCCAGCAGCCAAGATCTGGGGATTTCTAGTTCACCCCTCCACTTT CASSQDLGISSSPLHF
14 TRBJ2-7 few NA TRBV18 TGTGCCAGCTCACAGGGGCAGCCCTCCTACGAGCAGTACTTC CASSQGQPSYEQYF
15 TRBJ2-7 few NA TRBV15 TGTGCCACCAGCAGAGATACTTACGATTCCTACGAGCAGTACTTC CATSRDTYDSYEQYF
15 TRBJ2-5 few TRBD1 TRBV7-9 TGTGCCAGCAGCCTTCAAGGGGGCCAAAGGGAGACCCAGTACTTC CASSLQGGQRETQYF
16 TRBJ1-1 few NA TRBV18 TGTGCCAGCTCACGAGTTGGGGGCGGGAAGGACACTGAAGCTTTCTTT CASSRVGGGKDTEAFF
14 TRBJ1-4 NA NA TRBV7-9 TGTGCCAGCAGCCCACCCAGGGAGAATGAAAAACTGTTTTTT CASSPPRENEKLFF
14 TRBJ2-3 NA NA TRBV11-2 TGTGCCAGCAGCTCGTCTAAAGAAGCAGATACGCAGTATTTT CASSSSKEADTQYF
13 TRBJ1-6 NA NA TRBV29-1 TGCAGCGTCACCGTGAGCTATAATTCACCCCTCCACTTT CSVTVSYNSPLHF
13 TRBJ1-3 NA NA TRBV4-2 TGTGCCAGCAGCCAAGCTAGGGGAAACACCATATATTTT CASSQARGNTIYF
15 TRBJ1-2 few NA TRBV7-3 TGTGCCAGCAGCTTAACAGGGGGATATAACTATGGCTACACCTTC CASSLTGGYNYGYTF
15 TRBJ2-3 few NA TRBV28 TGTGCCAGCAGTTTGACGGGGGCCCACACAGATACGCAGTATTTT CASSLTGAHTDTQYF
11 TRBJ1-2 NA NA TRBV2 TGTGCCAGTTCCCTGGAGTATGGCTACACCTTC CASSLEYGYTF
19 TRBJ2-2 once TRBD2 TRBV9 TGTGCCAGCAGCGTAGGGGAGGGAAGAGGCCTTTTAAACACCGGGGAGCTGTTTTTT CASSVGEGRGLLNTGELFF